This TCR beta chain was captured in a study of T cells in Graves' hyperthyroidism and ophthalmopathy. Amplified regions were TCR beta CDR3 sequences from RNA transcripts. During a first-round RT-PCR of the TCR CDR3, the HTBI primer set was used. MiXCR, run by TCRdb on the multiplex PCR reads, gives a single entry per CDR3 protein. This repertoire shows over 700,000 distinct CDR3 sequences, around 19% found once; its top ten account for over 15%. The germline gives CDR1 LNHDA, CDR2 SQIVND (reference sequence). The CDR3 sequence is 15 residues long. Trimming at V came to 10 bases and at J to 0 bases, leaving 4 bases not matched to a gene. In this sample, this clonotype turned up a few times. Patients were excluded because of uncontrolled infection, other autoimmune disease, pregnancy or lactation.

The rearrangement joins TRBV19 to TRBJ1-6, with TRBD1 matching over 9 bases. The TCR was taken from a woman between 50 and 59 years old with Graves' hyperthyroidism that later progressed to Graves' ophthalmopathy. Material for sequencing was blood. CDR3 residues: CATGDRASYNSPLHF. In DNA, the CDR3 is TGTGCCACCGGGGACAGGGCCTCCTATAATTCACCCCTCCACTTT.